The text below deals with one T cell receptor (beta chain). Its antigen is still unknown. It has no much larger one-base neighbor in the sample; base qualities were not kept. The data derive from a study of cytomegalovirus exposure and HLA in healthy donors listed by TCRdb under 2017. For the study in its entirety: According to an earlier analysis of 450 to 650 of the donors, about 180 million T cells yielded 95 million to 140 million unique TCR beta sequences and 276 Gb of sequence data. Among a few hundred genotyped donors of the cohort, an average of about 240,000 unique TCR beta nucleotide sequences were sequenced per donor, roughly 20% of them non-productive. HLA typing included class I and class II loci at four-digit resolution. High-throughput TCR immunosequencing, statistical association of individual TCRs with disease status, and machine learning were combined to predict cytomegalovirus infection status. A later analysis re-analyzed previously published TCR beta repertoires from 650 to 800 donors and added high-resolution HLA genotyping to study TCR occurrence patterns. In the later analysis, no new phenotypic data were used to find candidate immune exposures; instead, reliance was placed on TCR beta sequences and their occurrence across donors. Besides the first cohort of 500 to 700 subjects, a separate validation cohort made up of 120 different subjects was used. An earlier analysis of 500 to 750 of the donors applied high-throughput TCR beta sequencing to assess whether each TCR beta V gene segment acted as functional or pseudogenic. Four or five DR-DQ haplotypes were handled as single units for association and clustering because linkage in the cohort was strong. Donor age, sex, ethnicity and CMV serostatus were compiled together with the repertoire data. The study aimed to test whether signatures of past pathogen exposure could be identified by cataloging public T cell receptors. The number of donors typed differed by locus, with about 629-640 for A, B, C, DRB1 and DQB1, more than 500 for DQA1, nearly 610 for DPA1, and some 440 for DPB1. A later genetic analysis took genome-wide SNP genotypes for 398 of the 666 donors and used that subset as a discovery cohort. The study profiled the T cell repertoires of approximately 700 subjects by immunosequencing and related them to cytomegalovirus serostatus. All discovery cohort repertoires had been generated using a single sequencing platform. Among the roughly 380 genotyped donors, approximately 81% belonged to the genetic ancestry cluster associated with self-reported Caucasian donors. About 280 gigabases of sequencing data and some 85 million unique TCR sequences were included in an early release covering roughly 600 HLA-typed donors.

The full study reports these points: CMV serostatus was the only immune exposure information available for the cohort. The cohort was sequenced for TCR beta chains only, and without alpha or paired-chain data the features that could be detected were limited. Some IMGT-functional V segments, including TRBV6-2 and TRBV6-3, could not be told apart with the 87-base-pair reads, so those segments were excluded. Across donors, most TCR sequences were observed very rarely, whereas some public TCRs were present in many individuals. A later genetic analysis reported fewer N-insertions in productive TCRs among donors in an Asian-associated ancestry cluster than the roughly 650-donor mean. Assigning TCR associations to individual alleles was difficult when HLA alleles, especially DR and DQ, strongly co-occurred. A further reported finding was that TCR beta sequences accurately predicted the HLA-A and HLA-B alleles for most subjects in the first cohort. An association between a missense DCLRE1C variant and V-gene and J-gene trimming of TCR beta chains was found in a later genetic analysis and replicated in an independent cohort. In an earlier analysis of 500 to 650 of the donors, most TCR beta V segments appeared in productive rearrangements about 87% or about 30% of the time, broadly matching IMGT annotations. The classifier was reported to diagnose cytomegalovirus status with high specificity and sensitivity in both the original and validation cohorts. In a later analysis, 16,951 TCR beta sequences were associated with specific HLA alleles at a false discovery rate of 0.05. In a later analysis, HLA-associated TCR beta chains were found to be more clonally expanded and to have lower generation probabilities than equally common non-associated chains. Most CMV-associated TCR beta chains appeared to be HLA-restricted in a later analysis, and the HLA associations seemed to be driven largely by CMV exposure. In a later analysis, several top co-occurrence clusters were reported to appear linked to parvovirus B19, influenza, CMV and Epstein-Barr virus. The authors suggested that the approach could potentially be generalized to other disease states and immunological phenotypes. The sequencing pipeline was judged likely to have produced a cluster of highly shared sequence variants as a technical artifact. In a later analysis, the rate of TCR association differed among HLA loci, with DRB1 alleles having the most associated TCRs and HLA-C alleles having the fewest. A few of the identified cytomegalovirus-associated TCR beta chains were confirmed in vitro to be specific for cytomegalovirus antigens. Because some donors lacked HLA typing at each locus, the association tests relied only on the typed subset. Because counts were too low, about 18 rarely observed V segments, including chromosome 9 orphons, were left out of the earlier analysis of over 550 of the donors. Presence/absence analyses assumed roughly uniform sequencing depth across donors, an assumption that may not hold. The study gave a list of 150 to 200 TCR beta chains associated with cytomegalovirus. Correlated functional status among segregating V segments might be attributable to linkage disequilibrium, but an unknown experimental factor could not be ruled out.

After removal of 4 bases from V and 5 bases from J, the junction retains 7 bases not matched to a gene. The CDR3, cysteine through phenylalanine, is 14 amino acids long. Just CDR3 DNA is preserved here, 42 bases in frame from base 1. From the germline V gene, CDR1 is MNHEY and CDR2 is SVGAGI. Library creation used the immunoSEQ multiplex PCR assay. A mixture of 60 forward primers for TCR Vbeta segments and 13 reverse primers for TCR Jbeta segments was used in the multiplex PCR. Amplification of the CDR3 region of rearranged TCR beta genes was performed with a multiplex PCR assay on genomic DNA. The amplified TCR beta libraries were sequenced on the Illumina HiSeq System as 87-base-pair reads. In the original analysis: A later analysis counted tens of millions of unique TCR beta chains across the 500 to 850 repertoires, and some 11 million of these chains were shared by at least two donors. Raw reads were error-corrected and collapsed into unique sequences with a nearest-neighbor algorithm that merged closely related sequences to remove PCR and sequencing errors. CDR3 sequences were aligned to IMGT reference sequences to assign V, D and J gene segments. For a sequence to be retained, a match of at least six nucleotides to both a V gene segment and a J gene segment was required. Rearrangements were called productive when the CDR3 lacked stop codons and stayed in frame with V and J; all others were non-productive. Following IMGT convention, CDR3 was defined as the stretch from the second conserved V-encoded cysteine up to the conserved J-encoded phenylalanine. The earlier analysis of roughly 590 of the donors excluded any sequence lacking an unambiguous match to a single V gene segment. An earlier analysis of 550 to 650 of the donors classified V segments as functional when productive rearrangements were above 56.7% and as segregating when the standard deviation between donors was above 5%. A statistical classification framework was developed to diagnose cytomegalovirus status using the catalog of TCR beta chain sequences. V and J gene assignment, in a later analysis, came from comparing TCR nucleotide sequences with IMGT/GENE-DB human TR gene sequences. In a later analysis, CDR3 sequences and most-parsimonious VDJ recombination scenarios were assigned using the TCRdist pipeline. A later analysis defined each TCR beta chain by its CDR3 amino acid sequence plus V-gene family, and excluded reads lacking a unique V-gene family. In a later analysis, approximately 590 highly shared, low-generation-probability nucleotide sequences were removed to address suspected cross-contamination and a sequencing artifact. For each public chain, a later analysis derived a clonal expansion index from normalized ranks of inferred template counts within each repertoire. In a later analysis, generation probabilities were computed using a VDJ recombination model fitted to out-of-frame rearrangements, and the results were checked against IGoR. A later analysis scored TCR-TCR, TCR-HLA and TCR-CMV co-occurrence with hypergeometric tests, applying a repertoire-size bias correction to TCR pairs. A later analysis estimated false discovery rates by permuting HLA or CMV assignments 20 times. In a later analysis, co-occurring TCRs were grouped using DBSCAN, with TCRdist sequence similarity added in when clustering inside HLA-allele-positive subsets. Co-occurrence clustering excluded repertoires with fewer than 30,000 or more than 120,000 public chains, plus five with anomalous nucleotide sharing. TCRdb took over this immuneACCESS table, retaining in-frame rearrangements with V and J assigned. Such tables are incomplete; in checked studies, under half of the missing clones stem from an unresolved V gene, and the remainder is unexplained. V and J calls and clone size follow that table, whereas D and trimming were derived from the DNA. Across this sample there are 170,000 or so clones, with 60% to 85% seen only once. 2.5% to 3.5% of the sample goes to the ten largest clones.

The cohort was made up of approximately 670 healthy bone marrow donors. Cohort members were all nominally healthy when sampled, although unrecorded immune exposures were likely present. The donor was CMV seronegative and was included in the group of 352 seronegative cohort members. A peripheral blood sample was collected from each donor, and TCR beta sequencing was performed on peripheral blood mononuclear cells. The Qiagen DNeasy Blood Extraction Kit was used to extract genomic DNA from the blood cell samples. This chain is built from TRBV6-5 and TRBJ1-2; the junction holds 7 bases that match TRBD1. The clonotype originates from a woman in her thirties or forties in good health and CMV-seronegative. Sequences were obtained from PBMCs. CDR3 reads: CASSSGQANYGYTF. The sequenced DNA: TGTGCCAGCAGTTCTGGACAGGCGAATTATGGCTACACCTTC.